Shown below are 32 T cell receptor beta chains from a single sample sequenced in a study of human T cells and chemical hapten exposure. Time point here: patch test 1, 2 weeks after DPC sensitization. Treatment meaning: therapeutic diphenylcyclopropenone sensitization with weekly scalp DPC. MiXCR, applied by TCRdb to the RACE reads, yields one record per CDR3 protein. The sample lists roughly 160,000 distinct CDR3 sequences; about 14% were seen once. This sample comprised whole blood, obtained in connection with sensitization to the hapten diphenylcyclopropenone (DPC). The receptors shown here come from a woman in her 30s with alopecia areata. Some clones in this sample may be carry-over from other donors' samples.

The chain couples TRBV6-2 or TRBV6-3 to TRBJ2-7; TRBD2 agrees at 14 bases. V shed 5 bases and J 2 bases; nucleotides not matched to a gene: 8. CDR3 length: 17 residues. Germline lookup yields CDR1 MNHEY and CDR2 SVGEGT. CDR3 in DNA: TGTGCCAGCAGTCGGGGACTAGCGGGAGTCCCCACCTACGAGCAGTACTTC. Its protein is CASSRGLAGVPTYEQYF.

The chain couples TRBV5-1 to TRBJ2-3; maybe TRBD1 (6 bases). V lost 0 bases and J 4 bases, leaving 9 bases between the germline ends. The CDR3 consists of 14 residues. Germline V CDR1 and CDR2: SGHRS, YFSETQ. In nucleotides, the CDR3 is TGCGCCAGCAGCTTGGTGGGGGCTGCAGATACGCAGTATTTT. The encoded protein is CASSLVGAADTQYF.

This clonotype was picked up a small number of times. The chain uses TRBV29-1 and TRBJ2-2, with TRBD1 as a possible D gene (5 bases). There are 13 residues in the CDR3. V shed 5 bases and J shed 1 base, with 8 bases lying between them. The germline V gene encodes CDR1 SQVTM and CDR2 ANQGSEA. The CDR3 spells CSVRRENTGELFF. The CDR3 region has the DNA TGCAGCGTTCGCAGGGAGAACACCGGGGAGCTGTTTTTT.

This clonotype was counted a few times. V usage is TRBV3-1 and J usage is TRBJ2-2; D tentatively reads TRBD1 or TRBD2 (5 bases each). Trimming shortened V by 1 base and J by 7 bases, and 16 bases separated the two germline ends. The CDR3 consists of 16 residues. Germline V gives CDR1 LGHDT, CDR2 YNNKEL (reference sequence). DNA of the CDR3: TGTGCCAGCAGCCAAGTCCGGGGCCGTGGCGTCGGGGAGCTGTTTTTT. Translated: CASSQVRGRGVGELFF.

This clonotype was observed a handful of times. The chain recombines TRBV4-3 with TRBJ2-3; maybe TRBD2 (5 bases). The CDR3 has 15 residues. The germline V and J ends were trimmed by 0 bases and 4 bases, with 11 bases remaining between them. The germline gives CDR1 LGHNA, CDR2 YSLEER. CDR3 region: CASSQDVVASDTQYF. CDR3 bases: TGCGCCAGCAGCCAAGATGTGGTAGCGTCAGATACGCAGTATTTT.

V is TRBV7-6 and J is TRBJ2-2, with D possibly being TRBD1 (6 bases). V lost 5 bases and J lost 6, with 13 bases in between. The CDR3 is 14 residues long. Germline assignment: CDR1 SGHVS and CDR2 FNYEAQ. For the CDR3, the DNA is TGTGCCAGCAGCCCCGACAGGCGGGCCGGGGAGCTGTTTTTT. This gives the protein CASSPDRRAGELFF.

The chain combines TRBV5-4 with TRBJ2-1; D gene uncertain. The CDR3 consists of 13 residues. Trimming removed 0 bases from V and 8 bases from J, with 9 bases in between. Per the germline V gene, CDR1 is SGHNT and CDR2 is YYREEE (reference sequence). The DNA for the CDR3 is TGTGCCAGCAGCTTGGTGGCGCGCGATGAGCAGTTCTTC. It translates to CASSLVARDEQFF.

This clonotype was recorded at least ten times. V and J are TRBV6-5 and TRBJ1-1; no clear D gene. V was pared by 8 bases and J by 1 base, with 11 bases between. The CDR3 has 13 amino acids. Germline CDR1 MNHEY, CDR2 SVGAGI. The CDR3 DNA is TGTGCCAGCTCTAAGGGTCGGAACACTGAAGCTTTCTTT. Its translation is CASSKGRNTEAFF.

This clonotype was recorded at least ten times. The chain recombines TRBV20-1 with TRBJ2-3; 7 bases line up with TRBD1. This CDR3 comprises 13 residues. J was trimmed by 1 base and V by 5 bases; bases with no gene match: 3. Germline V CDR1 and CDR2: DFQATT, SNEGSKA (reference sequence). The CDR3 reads CSAGQGGTDTQYF. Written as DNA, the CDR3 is TGCAGTGCTGGCCAGGGGGGCACAGATACGCAGTATTTT.

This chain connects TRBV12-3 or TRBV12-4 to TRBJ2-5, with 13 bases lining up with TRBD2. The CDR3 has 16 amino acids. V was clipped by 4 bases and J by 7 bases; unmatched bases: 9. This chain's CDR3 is CASSSGTSGVLGTQYF. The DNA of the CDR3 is TGTGCCAGCAGTTCCGGGACTAGCGGGGTCCTTGGGACCCAGTACTTC.

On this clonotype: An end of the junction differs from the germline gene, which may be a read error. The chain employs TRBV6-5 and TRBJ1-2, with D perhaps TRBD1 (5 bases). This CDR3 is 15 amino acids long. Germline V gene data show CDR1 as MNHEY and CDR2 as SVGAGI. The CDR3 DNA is TGTACCAGCAGGGACTGGGCGGGGACGCTTGATGGCTACACCTTC. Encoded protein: CTSRDWAGTLDGYTF.

In nucleotides, the CDR3 is TGTGCCAGCAGCTTAGAAAGGACCAACAATGAGCAGTTCTTC. Translating it yields CASSLERTNNEQFF. The gene calls are TRBV11-2 and TRBJ2-1; D is undetermined. V lost 0 bases to trimming and J lost 5 bases, with 8 bases between them. The germline V gene has CDR1 SGHAT and CDR2 FQNNGV. This CDR3 has 14 amino acids.

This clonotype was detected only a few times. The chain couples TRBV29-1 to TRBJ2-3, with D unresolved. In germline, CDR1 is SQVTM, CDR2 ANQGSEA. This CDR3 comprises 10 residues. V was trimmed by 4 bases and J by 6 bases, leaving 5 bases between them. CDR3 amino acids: CSVVGDTQYF. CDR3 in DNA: TGCAGCGTTGTTGGGGATACGCAGTATTTT.

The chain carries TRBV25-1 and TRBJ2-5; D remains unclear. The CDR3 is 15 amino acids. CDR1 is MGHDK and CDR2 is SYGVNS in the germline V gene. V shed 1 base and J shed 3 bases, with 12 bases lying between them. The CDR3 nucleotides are TGTGCCAGCAGTGAATCGGGCAGTGTGGAAGAGACCCAGTACTTC. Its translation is CASSESGSVEETQYF.

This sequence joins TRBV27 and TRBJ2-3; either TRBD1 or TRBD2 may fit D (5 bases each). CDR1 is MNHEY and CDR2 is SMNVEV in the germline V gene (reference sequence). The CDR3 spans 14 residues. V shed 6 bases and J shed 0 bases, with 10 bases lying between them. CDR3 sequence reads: CASSAWDSTDTQYF. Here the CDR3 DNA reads TGTGCCAGCAGCGCGTGGGACAGCACAGATACGCAGTATTTT.

The CDR3 coding sequence is TGCAGCGGTAACAAGGGGGGCAGAGGAGATACGCAGTATTTT. Encoded protein: CSGNKGGRGDTQYF. The chain recombines TRBV29-1 with TRBJ2-3; D tentatively fits TRBD1 or TRBD2 (6 bases each). Trimming took off 7 bases at V and 5 bases at J, with 19 bases between the two ends. CDR3 length equals 14 residues. Germline V gene lookup returns CDR1 SQVTM and CDR2 ANQGSEA.

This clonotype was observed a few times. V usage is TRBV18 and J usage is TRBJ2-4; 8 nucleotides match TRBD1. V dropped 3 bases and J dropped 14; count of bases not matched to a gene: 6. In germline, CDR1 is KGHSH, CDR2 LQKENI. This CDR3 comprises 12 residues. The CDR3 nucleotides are TGTGCCAGCTCACCCAGGACAGGGTCTAAGTACTTC. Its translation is CASSPRTGSKYF.

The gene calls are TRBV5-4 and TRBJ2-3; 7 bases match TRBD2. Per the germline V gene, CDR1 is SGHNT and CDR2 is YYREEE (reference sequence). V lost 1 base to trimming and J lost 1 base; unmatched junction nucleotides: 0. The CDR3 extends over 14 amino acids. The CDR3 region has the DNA TGTGCCAGCAGCTTGACTAGCGGCACAGATACGCAGTATTTT. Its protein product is CASSLTSGTDTQYF.

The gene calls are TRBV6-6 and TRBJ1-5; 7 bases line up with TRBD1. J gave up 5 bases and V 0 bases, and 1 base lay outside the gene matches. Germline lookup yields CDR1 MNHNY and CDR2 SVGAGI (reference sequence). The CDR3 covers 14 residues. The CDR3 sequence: CASSYSQGDQPQHF. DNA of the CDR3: TGTGCCAGCAGTTACTCTCAGGGGGATCAGCCCCAGCATTTT.

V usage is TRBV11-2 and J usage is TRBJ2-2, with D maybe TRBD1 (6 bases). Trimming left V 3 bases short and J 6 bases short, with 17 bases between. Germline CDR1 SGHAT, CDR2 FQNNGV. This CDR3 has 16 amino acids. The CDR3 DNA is TGTGCCAGCAGCTTTTTTGCAGGGGTTGTATCCGGGGAGCTGTTTTTT. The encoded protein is CASSFFAGVVSGELFF.

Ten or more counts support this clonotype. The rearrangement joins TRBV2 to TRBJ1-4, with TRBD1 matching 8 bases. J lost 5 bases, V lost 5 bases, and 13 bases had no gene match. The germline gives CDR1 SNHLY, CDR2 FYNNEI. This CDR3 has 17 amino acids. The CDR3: CASSLRRDRWENEKLFF. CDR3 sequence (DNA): TGTGCCAGCAGTCTCCGCCGGGACAGGTGGGAGAATGAAAAACTGTTTTTT. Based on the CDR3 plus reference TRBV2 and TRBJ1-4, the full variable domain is EPEVTQTPSHQVTQMGQEVILRCVPISNHLYFYWYRQILGQKVEFLVSFYNNEISEKSEIFDDQFSVERPDGSNFTLKIRSTKLEDSAMYFCASSLRRDRWENEKLFFGSGTQLSVL.

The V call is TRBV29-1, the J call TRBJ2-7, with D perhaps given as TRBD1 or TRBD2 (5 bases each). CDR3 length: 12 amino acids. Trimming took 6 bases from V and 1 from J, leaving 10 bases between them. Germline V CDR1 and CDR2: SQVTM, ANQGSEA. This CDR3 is CSVRGPSYEQYF. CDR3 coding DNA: TGCAGCGTGAGGGGCCCTTCCTACGAGCAGTACTTC.

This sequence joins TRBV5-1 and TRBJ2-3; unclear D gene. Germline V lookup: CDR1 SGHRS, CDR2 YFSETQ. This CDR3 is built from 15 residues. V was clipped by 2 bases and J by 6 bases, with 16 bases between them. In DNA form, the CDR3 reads TGCGCCAGCAGCTTTAGACACAGCCTGGTTGATACGCAGTATTTT. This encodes CASSFRHSLVDTQYF.

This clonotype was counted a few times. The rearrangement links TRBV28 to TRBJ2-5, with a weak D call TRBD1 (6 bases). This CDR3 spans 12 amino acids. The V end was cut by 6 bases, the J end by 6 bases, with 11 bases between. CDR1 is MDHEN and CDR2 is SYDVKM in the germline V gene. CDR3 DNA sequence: TGTGCCAGCAGACAGGGTCGAAAGACCCAGTACTTC. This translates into CASRQGRKTQYF.

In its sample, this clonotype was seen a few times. CDR3 region: CASSVPSNQPQHF. DNA for the CDR3: TGTGCCAGCAGTGTTCCTAGCAATCAGCCCCAGCATTTT. The V call is TRBV6-6, the J call TRBJ1-5; D is unclear. The CDR3 contains 13 residues. The V end lost 5 bases, the J end lost 0 bases, and 5 bases lay between the germline ends. The germline gives CDR1 MNHNY, CDR2 SVGAGI (reference sequence).

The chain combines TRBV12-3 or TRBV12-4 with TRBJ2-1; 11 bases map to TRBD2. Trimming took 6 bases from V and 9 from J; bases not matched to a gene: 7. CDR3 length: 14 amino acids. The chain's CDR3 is CASSPSGRRSEQFF. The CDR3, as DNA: TGTGCCAGCAGCCCTAGCGGGAGGAGGAGTGAGCAGTTCTTC.

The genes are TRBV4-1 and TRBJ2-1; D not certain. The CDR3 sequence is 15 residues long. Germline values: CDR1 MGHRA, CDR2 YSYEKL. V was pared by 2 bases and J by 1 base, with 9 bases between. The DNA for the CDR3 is TGCGCCAGCAGCCAAAAGATTGGATCCTACAATGAGCAGTTCTTC. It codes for CASSQKIGSYNEQFF.

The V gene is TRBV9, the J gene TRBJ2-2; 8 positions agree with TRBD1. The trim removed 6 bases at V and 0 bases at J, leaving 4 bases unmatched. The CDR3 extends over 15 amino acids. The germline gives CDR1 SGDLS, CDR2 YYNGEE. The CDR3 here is CASTATGANTGELFF. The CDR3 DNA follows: TGTGCCAGCACGGCGACAGGGGCGAACACCGGGGAGCTGTTTTTT.

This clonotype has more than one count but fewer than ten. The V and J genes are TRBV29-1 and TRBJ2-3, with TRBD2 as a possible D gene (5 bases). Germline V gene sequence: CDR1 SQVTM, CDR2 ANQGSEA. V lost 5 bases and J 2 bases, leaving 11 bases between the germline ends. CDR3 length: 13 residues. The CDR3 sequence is CSVRRALTDTQYF. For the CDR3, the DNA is TGCAGCGTTCGGCGGGCTCTCACAGATACGCAGTATTTT.

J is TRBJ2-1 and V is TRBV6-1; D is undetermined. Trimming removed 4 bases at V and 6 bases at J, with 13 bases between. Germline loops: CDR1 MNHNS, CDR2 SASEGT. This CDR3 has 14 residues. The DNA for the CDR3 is TGTGCCAGCAGTGGGGCCACCTGGGGCAATGAGCAGTTCTTC. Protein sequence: CASSGATWGNEQFF.

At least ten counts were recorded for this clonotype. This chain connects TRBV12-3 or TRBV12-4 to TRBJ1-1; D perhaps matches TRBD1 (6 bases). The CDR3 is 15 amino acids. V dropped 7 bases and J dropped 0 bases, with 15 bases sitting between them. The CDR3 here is CASTVGQSMNTEAFF. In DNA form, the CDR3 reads TGTGCCAGCACCGTAGGACAGAGCATGAACACTGAAGCTTTCTTT.

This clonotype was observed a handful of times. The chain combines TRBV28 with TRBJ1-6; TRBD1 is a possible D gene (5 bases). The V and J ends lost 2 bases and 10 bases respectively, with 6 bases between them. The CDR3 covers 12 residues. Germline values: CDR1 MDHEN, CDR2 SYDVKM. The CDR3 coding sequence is TGTGCCAGCAGTTTAGGGACCTCACCCCTCCACTTT. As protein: CASSLGTSPLHF. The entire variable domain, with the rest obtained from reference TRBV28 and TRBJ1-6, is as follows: DVKVTQSSRYLVKRTGEKVFLECVQDMDHENMFWYRQDPGLGLRLIYFSYDVKMKEKGDIPEGYSVSREKKERFSLILESASTNQTSMYLCASSLGTSPLHFGNGTRLTVT.